This T cell receptor (beta chain) comes out of a study of siplizumab effects on memory and regulatory T cells. Overall study results and limits: On average, around 70% of mappable alloreactive CD4+ clones were Treg-derived under siplizumab, against 25% to 30% in controls. Whether the proliferating Tregs (from siplizumab cultures) were suppressive was not confirmed.

Germline CDR1 is LNHDA and CDR2 is SQIVND (reference sequence). The CDR3 runs 13 residues. V lost 3 bases and J 2 bases, leaving 7 bases between the germline ends. Using immunoSEQ multiplex PCR, the repertoire was profiled, and TCRdb retains in-frame clones only, with some absent. The sample holds around 100,000 clones, more than 85% seen once. As concerns this clone: Its cognate antigen is unknown.

This chain connects TRBV19 to TRBJ1-2; perhaps TRBD1 as D (6 bases). Sequenced sample: CD4+ T cells sorted from blood. The sequence was obtained from a human donor in good health. The CDR3 here is CASSMGANYGYTF. The DNA of the CDR3 is TGTGCCAGTAGTATGGGGGCCAACTATGGCTACACCTTC.